This T cell receptor (beta chain) originates from a study of STAT5B mutations in CD4+ large granular lymphocyte leukemia. Germline CDR1 MDHEN, CDR2 SYDVKM. With 6 bases clipped from V and 6 bases from J, the junction kept 7 bases outside the gene matches. CDR3 length: 14 residues. Here immunoSEQ multiplex PCR was the method, and the copy in TCRdb shows in-frame clones only, minus some. Found here are about 31,000 clones, around 80% of them singletons; the top ten hold more than 6%. The clonotype was recovered from a human donor in good health. The rearrangement links TRBV28 to TRBJ2-3; 9 bases align to TRBD2. Sequenced sample: CD4+ T cells from blood buffy coats. The CDR3 DNA follows: TGTGCCAGCAGGACGGCGGGAGGGAGCGATACGCAGTATTTT. It yields the protein CASRTAGGSDTQYF.